This T cell receptor beta chain was captured by sequencing in a study of OX40 agonist ivuxolimab in advanced cancers. As for the study in general: The study treated patients with ivuxolimab, an agonistic anti-OX40 (CD134) antibody. Study-wide results and limits: Researchers did not determine the expanded peripheral T cells' antigen specificity.

From germline, CDR1 is MNHEY and CDR2 SVGAGI. The CDR3 runs 12 residues. Between the trimmed V and J ends, which lost 5 bases and 11 bases, there was a span of 13 bases. In regard to this clone: Its antigen is not identified.

Only in-frame clones appear in the TCRdb table, and some are missing; sequencing was by immunoSEQ multiplex PCR. In the table there are about 66,000 clones, 80% to 90% of which are singletons. This specimen was CD4+ or CD8+ T cells sorted from blood, taken in a trial of the OX40 agonist ivuxolimab. The receptor comes from an adult with an advanced solid tumor such as melanoma, head and neck, liver or kidney cancer. The J gene is TRBJ1-5, the V gene TRBV6-5; the D is unclear. The CDR3 loop is CASSPRQKAQHF. CDR3 coding DNA: TGTGCCAGCAGTCCACGTCAAAAGGCCCAGCATTTT.